These 8 T cell receptor beta chains originate from one sample sequenced in a study of PD-L1 blockade in urothelial cancer. Time point of the sample: pretreatment peripheral blood. Sequencing was performed with immunoSEQ multiplex PCR; in TCRdb, only in-frame clones are kept and a portion is missing. The sample includes tens of thousands of clones, approximately 86% of them seen just once. Here the sequenced sample was PBMCs, taken around atezolizumab (anti-PD-L1) treatment. These receptors were taken from a man in his 60s with urothelial cancer.

The genes are TRBV5-8 and TRBJ2-7; 8 bases line up with TRBD1. CDR3 length equals 15 residues. Trimming cost V 3 bases and J 1 base; bases outside gene matches: 6. The V gene's germline CDR1 is SGHTS and CDR2 YDEGEE. CDR3 in amino acids: CASSWQGARSYEQYF. The CDR3 DNA is TGTGCCAGCAGCTGGCAGGGGGCGAGGTCCTACGAGCAGTACTTC. The full variable domain, in which reference TRBV5-8 and TRBJ2-7 provide the parts outside the CDR3, is EAGVTQSPTHLIKTRGQQATLRCSPISGHTSVYWYQQALGLGLQFLLWYDEGEERNRGNFPPRFSGRQFPNYSSELNVNALELEDSALYLCASSWQGARSYEQYFGPGTRLTVT.

This chain links TRBV4-1 with TRBJ2-7; the D gene is possibly TRBD2 (6 bases). The CDR3 length is 16 residues. Germline CDR1 and CDR2: MGHRA and YSYEKL. V gave up 1 base and J gave up 0 bases, with 13 bases separating them. CDR3 coding DNA: TGCGCCAGCAGCCAAGCCCACGGGGAGGACTCCTACGAGCAGTACTTC. Its protein is CASSQAHGEDSYEQYF.

This clone was detected ten times or more. The J gene is TRBJ2-7, the V gene TRBV19, with 8 bases matching TRBD1. There are 16 residues in the CDR3. Germline V gene data show CDR1 as LNHDA and CDR2 as SQIVND (reference sequence). J gave up 3 bases and V 3 bases, and 10 bases lay outside the gene matches. In nucleotides, the CDR3 is TGTGCCAGTAGTATTTCACACGGGACAGGAATCTACGAGCAGTACTTC. It translates to CASSISHGTGIYEQYF.

This clone was seen a few times. The chain has TRBV10-1 and TRBJ2-1; no firm D call. The CDR3 sequence is 15 residues long. Germline lookup yields CDR1 WNHNN and CDR2 SYGVQD (reference sequence). Trimming removed 2 bases at V and 5 bases at J, with 13 bases between. As DNA, the CDR3 is TGCGCCAGCAGTGAGGTGGGCAGGAAGAACAATGAGCAGTTCTTC. This codes for CASSEVGRKNNEQFF.

CDR3 sequence: CASSLNGVTGNTEAFF. The CDR3 DNA sequence: TGTGCCAGCAGCCTTAACGGTGTTACAGGGAACACTGAAGCTTTCTTT. The rearrangement uses TRBV7-9 and TRBJ1-1; tentative D call: TRBD1 (5 bases). The germline V gene encodes CDR1 SEHNR and CDR2 FQNEAQ (reference sequence). CDR3 length equals 16 residues. V was pared by 5 bases and J by 1 base, with 17 bases between.

CDR3 sequence reads: CASSLQAGDNSPLHF. Here the CDR3 DNA reads TGTGCCAGCAGCTTACAGGCAGGTGATAATTCACCCCTCCACTTT. The chain employs TRBV11-3 and TRBJ1-6, with D hard to call. Trimming took 2 bases from V and 5 from J, leaving 10 bases between them. The V gene's germline CDR1 is SGHNT and CDR2 YENEEA. The CDR3 consists of 15 residues.

The CDR3 sequence: CASSPAGLARDEQFF. In DNA form, the CDR3 reads TGTGCCAGCAGCCCGGCAGGCCTAGCGCGGGATGAGCAGTTCTTC. The chain carries TRBV5-4 and TRBJ2-1, with a tentative D call TRBD2 (6 bases). The germline V gene encodes CDR1 SGHNT and CDR2 YYREEE (reference sequence). This CDR3 spans 15 amino acids. Trimming left V 4 bases short and J 8 bases short, with 19 bases between.

This chain uses TRBV5-8 with TRBJ2-5; a possible D gene is TRBD1 (5 bases). The CDR3 contains 14 residues. Germline V lookup: CDR1 SGHTS, CDR2 YDEGEE. Trimming shortened V by 2 bases and J by 5 bases, and 13 bases separated the two germline ends. CDR3 coding DNA: TGTGCCAGCAGCTTAGGCAGGGCTACCGAGACCCAGTACTTC. Translating it yields CASSLGRATETQYF.